The next 27 T cell receptor beta chains were all read from a single sample in a study of blood T cell repertoires in COVID-19 (dated by TCRdb to 2020 to 2021). Library method: the immunoSEQ multiplex PCR assay. Not all clones reach the TCRdb copy of this immuneACCESS table, which keeps in-frame sequences only. Checked studies attribute under half of the gap to unresolved V genes and leave the rest unexplained. Within this sample are 170,000 or so clones, with around 87% of them counted one time only. Approximately 0.88% of the sample belongs to the ten largest clones. Sequencing was performed on peripheral blood. Every receptor here comes from a young woman who had recovered from COVID-19.

For this clone: This specimen includes other DNA sequences encoding the same CDR3. The chain carries TRBV6-2 or TRBV6-3 and TRBJ2-7; TRBD1 aligns across 9 bases. V lost 0 bases and J lost 3; bases outside the gene matches: 0. The CDR3 is made up of 14 amino acids. CDR1 and CDR2 from the germline V gene are MNHEY and SVGEGT. The CDR3 is CASSYSTGGYEQYV. The CDR3 DNA sequence: TGTGCCAGCAGTTACTCGACAGGGGGCTACGAGCAGTACGTC.

This clone was observed once. This chain uses TRBV3-1 (or the pseudogene TRBV3-2) with TRBJ2-7; 9 bases are shared with TRBD1. CDR3 length equals 16 residues. J gave up 1 base and V 0 bases, and 4 bases lay outside the gene matches. CDR1 is LGHDT, CDR2 YNNKEL, per germline (reference sequence). The CDR3 region has the DNA TGTGCCAGCAGCCAAGATATTGACAGGGGGTCCTACGAGCAGTACTTC. Translating gives CASSQDIDRGSYEQYF.

This clone was picked up one time. The V call is TRBV7-8, the J call TRBJ1-5; 7 nucleotides align to TRBD1. The germline V gene has CDR1 SGHVS and CDR2 FQNEAQ. The CDR3 length is 13 residues. V shed 8 bases, J shed 3 bases, and the junction held 4 bases outside the gene matches. This CDR3 reads CASGRGDNQPQHF. The CDR3 region has the DNA TGTGCCAGCGGCAGGGGGGACAATCAGCCCCAGCATTTT.

The chain combines TRBV5-4 with TRBJ2-4; 8 nucleotides agree with TRBD1. This CDR3 comprises 16 residues. Germline V gene lookup returns CDR1 SGHNT and CDR2 YYREEE (reference sequence). The V gene end was trimmed by 1 base and the J gene end by 3 bases; junction bases not matched to a gene: 6. The CDR3 loop reads CASSLRTGNGKNIQYF. CDR3 in DNA: TGTGCCAGCAGCTTGAGGACAGGGAATGGCAAAAACATTCAGTACTTC.

The V gene is TRBV24-1, the J gene TRBJ1-1; TRBD1 matches 7 bases. The CDR3 totals 14 residues. Trimming at V came to 7 bases and at J to 1 base, leaving 5 bases not matched to a gene. In germline, CDR1 is KGHDR, CDR2 SFDVKD. CDR3 residues: CATRETGKNTEAFF. As DNA, the CDR3 is TGTGCCACCAGGGAGACAGGGAAGAACACTGAAGCTTTCTTT.

V is TRBV19 and J is TRBJ2-2, with TRBD1 matching over 7 bases. The CDR3 is 15 residues long. Germline lookup yields CDR1 LNHDA and CDR2 SQIVND (reference sequence). Losses at the gene ends were 4 bases for V and 7 bases for J; bases not matched to a gene: 9. The CDR3 DNA reads as TGTGCCAGTAGTAGAGATCGACAGGGTTTCGGGGAGCTGTTTTTT. Protein product: CASSRDRQGFGELFF.

The chain is built from TRBV4-1 and TRBJ2-1; D is possibly TRBD2 (5 bases). CDR3 length equals 16 residues. The germline V gene encodes CDR1 MGHRA and CDR2 YSYEKL. With 0 bases removed from V and 0 bases from J, the gap between germline ends came to 9 bases. The CDR3 nucleotides are TGCGCCAGCAGCCAAGATCAAGGGAGCTCCTACAATGAGCAGTTCTTC. It codes for CASSQDQGSSYNEQFF.

The chain has TRBV9 and TRBJ1-1, with TRBD1 matching 7 bases. The germline V gene has CDR1 SGDLS and CDR2 YYNGEE. V lost 4 bases to trimming and J lost 1 base; unmatched junction nucleotides: 13. The CDR3 is made up of 17 amino acids. CDR3 sequence: CASSPDRFLVSNTEAFF. CDR3 DNA: TGTGCCAGCAGCCCGGACAGGTTCTTAGTATCGAACACTGAAGCTTTCTTT.

The CDR3 region is CASSVDVREGGEQFF. The CDR3 DNA follows: TGTGCCAGCAGCGTAGATGTGCGGGAGGGCGGTGAGCAGTTCTTC. V and J are TRBV9 and TRBJ2-1; TRBD2 matches 9 bases. Germline V CDR1 and CDR2: SGDLS, YYNGEE. CDR3 length: 15 amino acids. V gave up 0 bases and J gave up 9 bases; unmatched junction bases: 7.

The chain uses TRBV19 and TRBJ2-7, with TRBD2 identical over 14 bases. Unmatched junction bases numbered 7, after V lost 5 bases and J lost 7 bases. Germline CDR1 and CDR2: LNHDA and SQIVND (reference sequence). The CDR3 covers 15 residues. The CDR3 protein is CASSPGTSGSKEQYV. The CDR3 coding sequence is TGTGCCAGTAGTCCAGGGACTAGCGGGAGTAAAGAGCAGTACGTC.

This chain joins TRBV7-6 and TRBJ1-4; maybe TRBD1 (6 bases). The V gene's germline CDR1 is SGHVS and CDR2 FNYEAQ. V lost 1 base to trimming and J lost 8 bases, with 14 bases between them. This CDR3 comprises 15 residues. CDR3 nucleotides: TGTGCCAGCAGCTTAGAAGGGAGGGGGGAGGAAAAACTGTTTTTT. Amino acids: CASSLEGRGEEKLFF.

The V and J genes are TRBV6-5 and TRBJ2-3; D may be TRBD2 (6 bases). CDR3 length: 13 residues. Per the germline V gene, CDR1 is MNHEY and CDR2 is SVGAGI. The ends were cut back, 7 bases at V and 2 bases at J, with 10 bases in the middle. The chain's CDR3 is CASMGGNTDTQYF. The DNA of the CDR3 is TGTGCCAGCATGGGGGGAAACACAGATACGCAGTATTTT.

The V call is TRBV7-9, the J call TRBJ1-6; 7 bases line up with TRBD1. This CDR3 is built from 14 residues. Germline lookup yields CDR1 SEHNR and CDR2 FQNEAQ (reference sequence). J gave up 9 bases and V 3 bases, and 5 bases lay outside the gene matches. CDR3 sequence (DNA): TGTGCCAGCAGCTTTGAGACAGGGCCTTCACCCCTCCACTTT. Residues: CASSFETGPSPLHF.

The chain couples TRBV9 to TRBJ1-2, with D uncertain. V was clipped by 0 bases and J by 4 bases, with 13 bases between them. Germline V gives CDR1 SGDLS, CDR2 YYNGEE. CDR3 size: 15 residues. As DNA, the CDR3 is TGTGCCAGCAGCGTAGAGCCGGGGAGTAGCTATGGCTACACCTTC. It encodes CASSVEPGSSYGYTF. Full variable domain (missing parts from reference TRBV9 and TRBJ1-2): DSGVTQTPKHLITATGQRVTLRCSPRSGDLSVYWYQQSLDQGLQFLIQYYNGEERAKGNILERFSAQQFPDLHSELNLSSLELGDSALYFCASSVEPGSSYGYTFGSGTRLTVV.

CDR3 DNA: TGTGCCACCAGTGATCCAAGGATAAGGGGTGGCTACACCTTC. It codes for CATSDPRIRGGYTF. The J gene is TRBJ1-2, the V gene TRBV24-1, with a weak D call TRBD1 (5 bases). There are 14 residues in the CDR3. Germline assignment: CDR1 KGHDR and CDR2 SFDVKD. V was cut by 3 bases and J by 7 bases, with 14 bases left in between.

V usage is TRBV6-6 and J usage is TRBJ1-2; TRBD1 matches 9 bases. V lost 7 bases and J lost 9; bases outside the gene matches: 15. Germline V gives CDR1 MNHNY, CDR2 SVGAGI (reference sequence). The CDR3 is made up of 15 amino acids. The CDR3 region is CASNTTPGTGTRYTF. CDR3 DNA: TGTGCCAGCAATACTACCCCCGGGACAGGGACGCGCTACACCTTC.

As DNA, the CDR3 is TGTGCCAGCAGCTTAGCCGGAAACAGGGGCACTGAAGCTTTCTTT. Translation gives CASSLAGNRGTEAFF. The chain uses TRBV7-2 and TRBJ1-1; 7 nucleotides agree with TRBD1. V lost 0 bases and J lost 4; bases outside the gene matches: 5. There are 15 residues in the CDR3. Germline V gene sequence: CDR1 SGHTA, CDR2 FQGNSA.

The V gene is TRBV7-2, the J gene TRBJ1-1; D is possibly TRBD1 (5 bases). The V and J ends lost 5 bases and 2 bases respectively, with 12 bases between them. The CDR3 runs to 14 residues. Germline values: CDR1 SGHTA, CDR2 FQGNSA. The CDR3 here is CASSAHRSNTEAFF. The DNA for the CDR3 is TGTGCCAGCAGCGCGCACAGGAGTAACACTGAAGCTTTCTTT.

The chain employs TRBV20-1 and TRBJ2-1, with TRBD2 matching 13 bases. V was clipped by 3 bases and J by 14 bases; unmatched bases: 16. The CDR3 totals 16 residues. Germline values: CDR1 DFQATT, CDR2 SNEGSKA (reference sequence). CDR3 coding DNA: TGCAGTGCTAGTTCCCCAGGGACTAGCGGGACATTCGTGGAGTTCTTC. This codes for CSASSPGTSGTFVEFF.

The CDR3 loop is CASSQTGGQGYNEQFF. DNA of the CDR3: TGCGCCAGCAGCCAAACCGGCGGACAGGGGTACAATGAGCAGTTCTTC. The chain couples TRBV4-1 to TRBJ2-1, with 9 nucleotides matching TRBD1. The CDR3 has 16 amino acids. From germline, CDR1 is MGHRA and CDR2 YSYEKL. Trimming cost V 2 bases and J 4 bases; bases outside gene matches: 6.

The chain employs TRBV7-2 and TRBJ2-2; 12 nucleotides line up with TRBD1. The CDR3 length is 15 residues. The trim removed 5 bases at V and 6 bases at J, leaving 4 bases unmatched. The germline V gene encodes CDR1 SGHTA and CDR2 FQGNSA. This CDR3 reads CASSNRDRGPGELFF. The CDR3 DNA is TGTGCCAGCAGCAACCGGGACAGGGGGCCCGGGGAGCTGTTTTTT.

This clone was detected only a few times. V is TRBV7-8 and J is TRBJ2-3; 10 bases are a match to TRBD2. With 1 base clipped from V and 11 bases from J, the junction kept 15 bases outside the gene matches. The CDR3 contains 17 residues. Germline V gene lookup returns CDR1 SGHVS and CDR2 FQNEAQ. CDR3 nucleotide sequence: TGTGCCAGCAGCTTAGGGGTGGTAACTAGCGGGACTTCCAGGCAGTATTTT. Residues: CASSLGVVTSGTSRQYF. Filled out from reference TRBV7-8 and TRBJ2-3, the complete variable domain reads GAGVSQSPRYKVAKRGQDVALRCDPISGHVSLFWYQQALGQGPEFLTYFQNEAQLDKSGLPSDRFFAERPEGSVSTLKIQRTQQEDSAVYLCASSLGVVTSGTSRQYFGPGTRLTVL.

The chain uses TRBV5-4 and TRBJ2-3; D is possibly TRBD2 (5 bases). Germline CDR1 reads SGHNT; CDR2 reads YYREEE (reference sequence). The V end lost 1 base, the J end lost 4 bases, and 13 bases lay between the germline ends. This CDR3 is 15 amino acids long. DNA of the CDR3: TGTGCCAGCAGCTTGCCCTCGGAGAGGGCAGATACGCAGTATTTT. Translation gives CASSLPSERADTQYF.

The V and J genes are TRBV19 and TRBJ2-3; 8 bases line up with TRBD2. Trimming removed 5 bases from V and 3 bases from J; junction bases left unmatched: 10. CDR3 size: 16 residues. Germline assignment: CDR1 LNHDA and CDR2 SQIVND (reference sequence). This CDR3 reads CASSLFFTSGTDTQYF. CDR3 nucleotides: TGTGCCAGTAGTTTGTTCTTCACTAGCGGAACAGATACGCAGTATTTT.

A few counts support this clone. The chain employs TRBV19 and TRBJ1-1; 7 nucleotides align to TRBD1. The V and J ends lost 7 bases and 0 bases, in that order; junction bases with no gene match: 5. CDR3 length equals 14 residues. Germline V gives CDR1 LNHDA, CDR2 SQIVND (reference sequence). The CDR3 sequence is CASIEGQMNTEAFF. CDR3 DNA: TGTGCCAGTATCGAGGGACAGATGAACACTGAAGCTTTCTTT.

This clone showed up just a few times. The genes are TRBV7-2 and TRBJ2-6; D is unresolved. The CDR3 length is 16 residues. V was clipped by 1 base and J by 6 bases, with 13 bases between them. CDR1 is SGHTA and CDR2 is FQGNSA in the germline V gene. The CDR3 here is CASSLGVGLTANVLTF. CDR3 DNA: TGTGCCAGCAGCTTAGGGGTGGGCTTGACGGCCAACGTCCTGACTTTC.

J is TRBJ1-5 and V is TRBV5-5; maybe TRBD1 (5 bases). The V and J ends lost 1 base and 3 bases respectively, with 8 bases between them. The length of the CDR3 is 14 residues. Per the germline V gene, CDR1 is SGHKS and CDR2 is YYEKEE (reference sequence). The CDR3 coding sequence is TGTGCCAGCAGCTTGAGGGGTAACAATCAGCCCCAGCATTTT. It codes for CASSLRGNNQPQHF.